This TCR beta chain was recorded in a study of blood T cell repertoires in COVID-19. Background on the study: Donors in the United States, Italy and Spain gave samples during acute or convalescent COVID-19. T cells, B-cell-depleted T cells, or PBMCs supplied cDNA or gDNA.

V was pared by 1 base and J by 5 bases, with 4 bases of the junction left unmatched. CDR1 KGHSH and CDR2 LQKENI come from the germline V gene. The CDR3 contains 14 residues. Assay: immunoSEQ multiplex PCR; the TCRdb copy retains only in-frame clones and omits some. Of about 180,000 clones in the sample, over 60% were seen once. Sequenced sample: peripheral blood. This receptor was obtained from an older woman with acute or convalescent COVID-19. The gene calls are TRBV18 and TRBJ2-7; 8 bases line up with TRBD1. Here the CDR3 DNA reads TGTGCCAGCTCACCACGGCAGGGGGCGGACGAGCAGTACTTC. It yields the protein CASSPRQGADEQYF.